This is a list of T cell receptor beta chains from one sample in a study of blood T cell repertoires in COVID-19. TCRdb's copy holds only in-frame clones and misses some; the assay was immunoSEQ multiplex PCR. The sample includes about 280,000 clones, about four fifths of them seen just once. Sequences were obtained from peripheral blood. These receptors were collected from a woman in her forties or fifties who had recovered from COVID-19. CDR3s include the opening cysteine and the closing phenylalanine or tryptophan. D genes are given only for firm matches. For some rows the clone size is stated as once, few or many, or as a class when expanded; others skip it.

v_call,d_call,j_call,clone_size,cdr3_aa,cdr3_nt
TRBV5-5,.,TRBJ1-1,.,CASSLERGGAFF,TGTGCCAGCAGCTTGGAGAGGGGGGGAGCTTTCTTT
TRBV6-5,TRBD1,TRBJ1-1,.,CASSYRAGGTEAFF,TGTGCCAGCAGTTACCGGGCAGGGGGCACTGAAGCTTTCTTT
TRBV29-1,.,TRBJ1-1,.,CSVGGTETTEAFF,TGCAGCGTTGGGGGCACGGAGACCACTGAAGCTTTCTTT
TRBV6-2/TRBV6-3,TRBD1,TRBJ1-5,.,CASSFRDRDFRPQHF,TGTGCCAGCAGCTTCCGGGACAGGGATTTTCGGCCCCAGCATTTT
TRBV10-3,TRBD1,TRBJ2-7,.,CAISESVGQGLSYEQYF,TGTGCCATCAGTGAGTCGGTGGGACAGGGGCTCTCCTACGAGCAGTACTTC
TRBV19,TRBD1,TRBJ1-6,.,CASSIQGANSPLHF,TGTGCCAGTAGTATCCAGGGGGCAAATTCACCCCTCCACTTT
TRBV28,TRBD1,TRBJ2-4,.,CASSPNRQGVGIQYF,TGTGCCAGCAGTCCGAACCGACAGGGAGTAGGCATTCAGTACTTC
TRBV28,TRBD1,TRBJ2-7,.,CASIGDRRSYEQYF,TGTGCCAGCATTGGGGACAGGAGATCCTACGAGCAGTACTTC
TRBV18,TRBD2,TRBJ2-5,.,CASSPGLAGLQETQYF,TGTGCCAGCTCCCCCGGACTAGCGGGACTACAAGAGACCCAGTACTTC
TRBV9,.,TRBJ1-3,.,CASRTAGNTIYF,TGTGCCAGTAGGACAGCCGGAAACACCATATATTTT
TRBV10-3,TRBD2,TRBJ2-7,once,CAISGLAGGTYEQYF,TGTGCCATCTCCGGACTAGCGGGAGGGACCTACGAGCAGTACTTC
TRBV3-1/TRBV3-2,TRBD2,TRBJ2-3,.,CASSQDQFPPLAGPSTDTQYF,TGTGCCAGCAGCCAAGATCAATTCCCCCCACTAGCGGGACCCAGCACAGATACGCAGTATTTT
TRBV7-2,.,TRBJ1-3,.,CASSLGLIRNTIYF,TGTGCCAGCAGCTTAGGGCTGATTAGAAACACCATATATTTT
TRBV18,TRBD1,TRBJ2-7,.,CASSPVRLIGQAREQYF,TGTGCCAGCTCACCGGTCCGGTTAATCGGACAGGCTCGCGAGCAGTACTTC
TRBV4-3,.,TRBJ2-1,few,CASSQEANNEQFF,TGCGCCAGCAGCCAAGAAGCTAACAATGAGCAGTTCTTC
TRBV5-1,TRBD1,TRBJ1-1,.,CASRSGTGGLITEAFF,TGCGCCAGCAGGTCGGGGACAGGGGGCCTCATCACTGAAGCTTTCTTT
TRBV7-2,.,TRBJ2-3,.,CASSLADRLDRDTQYF,TGTGCCAGCAGCTTAGCGGATCGGCTAGATCGTGATACGCAGTATTTT
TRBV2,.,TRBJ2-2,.,CASRHDTPNTGELFF,TGTGCCAGCAGGCATGACACACCGAACACCGGGGAGCTGTTTTTT
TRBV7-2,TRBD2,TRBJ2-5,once,CASSLGLAEETQYF,TGTGCCAGCAGTTTGGGACTAGCGGAAGAGACCCAGTACTTC
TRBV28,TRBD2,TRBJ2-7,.,CASSGPSGIAYEQYF,TGTGCCAGCAGTGGACCTAGCGGGATAGCCTACGAGCAGTACTTC
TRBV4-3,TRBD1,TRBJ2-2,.,CASSHRDRATGELFF,TGCGCCAGCAGCCACCGGGACAGGGCGACCGGGGAGCTGTTTTTT
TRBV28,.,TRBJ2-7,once,CASSLLAALYEQYF,TGTGCCAGCAGTTTATTGGCAGCGCTTTACGAGCAGTACTTC
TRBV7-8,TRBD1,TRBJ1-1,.,CASSFIGGAFNTEAFF,TGTGCCAGCAGCTTTATAGGGGGCGCGTTTAACACTGAAGCTTTCTTT
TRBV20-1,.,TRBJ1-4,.,CSATQNEKLFF,TGCAGTGCTACTCAGAATGAAAAACTGTTTTTT
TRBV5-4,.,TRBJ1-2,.,CASSLGVTGAGAGYTF,TGTGCCAGCAGCTTGGGGGTGACAGGCGCTGGAGCCGGCTACACCTTC
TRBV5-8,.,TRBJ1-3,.,CASSLARNTIYF,TGTGCCAGCAGCTTGGCCAGGAACACCATATATTTT
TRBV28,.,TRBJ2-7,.,CASLRGDFSYEQYF,TGTGCCAGCCTCAGGGGAGACTTCTCCTACGAGCAGTACTTC
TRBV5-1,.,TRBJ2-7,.,CASSLAESGWAYEQYF,TGCGCCAGCAGCTTGGCCGAGTCAGGGTGGGCCTACGAGCAGTACTTC
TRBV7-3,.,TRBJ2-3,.,CASSLTSSDTDTQYF,TGTGCCAGCAGCTTAACGTCTAGCGATACAGATACGCAGTATTTT
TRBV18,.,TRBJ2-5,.,CASSPPGAYQETQYF,TGTGCCAGCTCACCACCGGGCGCGTACCAAGAGACCCAGTACTTC
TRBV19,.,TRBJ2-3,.,CASSSGSTDTQYF,TGTGCCAGTAGCTCCGGGTCTACAGATACGCAGTATTTT
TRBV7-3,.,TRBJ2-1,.,CASSPRDNEQFF,TGTGCCAGCAGCCCCCGGGACAATGAGCAGTTCTTC
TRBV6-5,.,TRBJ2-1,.,CASSPQGGNEQFF,TGTGCCAGCAGCCCCCAGGGGGGTAATGAGCAGTTCTTC
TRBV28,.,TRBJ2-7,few,CASKVSGYEQYF,TGTGCCAGCAAAGTTTCAGGCTACGAGCAGTACTTC
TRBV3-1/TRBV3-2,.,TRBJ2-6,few,CASSQDGGSGANVLTF,TGTGCCAGCAGCCAAGACGGAGGCTCTGGGGCCAACGTCCTGACTTTC
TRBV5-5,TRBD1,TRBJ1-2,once,CASNTGGSGYTF,TGTGCCAGCAACACAGGGGGCTCAGGCTACACCTTC
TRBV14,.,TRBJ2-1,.,CASNQDRHNEQFF,TGTGCCAGCAACCAGGACAGACACAATGAGCAGTTCTTC
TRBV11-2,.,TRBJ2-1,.,CASSTLFNEQFF,TGTGCCAGCAGCACTCTGTTCAATGAGCAGTTCTTC
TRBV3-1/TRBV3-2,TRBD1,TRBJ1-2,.,CASSPGQGNGYTF,TGTGCCAGCAGCCCAGGACAGGGGAATGGCTACACCTTC
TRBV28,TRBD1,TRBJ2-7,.,CASSRRGLHEQYF,TGTGCCAGCAGCCGCAGGGGGCTCCACGAGCAGTACTTC
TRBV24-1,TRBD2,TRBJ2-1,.,CATSDPGASGSMREQFF,TGTGCCACCAGTGACCCCGGGGCTAGCGGGAGTATGAGGGAGCAGTTCTTC
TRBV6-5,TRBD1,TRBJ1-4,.,CASNFRTGTNEKLFF,TGTGCCAGCAATTTTCGGACAGGGACTAATGAAAAACTGTTTTTT
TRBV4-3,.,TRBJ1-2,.,CASSPNQGFGYTF,TGCGCCAGCAGCCCAAACCAGGGTTTTGGCTACACCTTC
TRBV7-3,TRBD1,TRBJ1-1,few,CASSPGGSNTEAFF,TGTGCCAGCAGCCCAGGGGGCAGCAACACTGAAGCTTTCTTT
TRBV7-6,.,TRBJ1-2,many,CASSLSGGVGYGYTF,TGTGCCAGCAGCTTATCGGGGGGAGTGGGCTATGGCTACACCTTC
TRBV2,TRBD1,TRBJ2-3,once,CASRAGTGDTDTQYF,TGTGCCAGCAGAGCCGGGACAGGGGACACAGATACGCAGTATTTT
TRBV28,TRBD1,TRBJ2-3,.,CASSTGGSTDTQYF,TGTGCCAGCAGTACAGGGGGATCCACAGATACGCAGTATTTT
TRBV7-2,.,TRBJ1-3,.,CASSLVGVSGNTIYF,TGTGCCAGCAGCTTAGTCGGGGTCTCTGGAAACACCATATATTTT
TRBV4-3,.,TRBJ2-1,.,CASSQETGVNEQFF,TGCGCCAGCAGCCAAGAAACCGGTGTCAATGAGCAGTTCTTC
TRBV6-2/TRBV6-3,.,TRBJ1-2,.,CASSTPRGAGYGYTF,TGTGCCAGCAGTACCCCTCGCGGGGCGGGCTATGGCTACACCTTC